This T cell receptor beta chain was found in a study of beta chain features in type 1 diabetes. General study points: Among patients with Type 1 diabetes, TCRB CDR3s were moderately but significantly shorter in every one of the four CD4+ subsets.

A note on this clone: Its antigen is undetermined.

Of the isolated RNA, all was reverse transcribed, and so the sequenced material was expressed TCRB transcripts. Data came from immunoSEQ multiplex PCR; TCRdb stores just in-frame clones and leaves some out. The table records about 160,000 clones, about 8% of them present only once. The CDR3 sequence is 15 residues long. Trimming at V came to 6 bases and at J to 2 bases, leaving 8 bases not matched to a gene. The germline V gene encodes CDR1 MNHEY and CDR2 SVGAGI. This sequence originates from a woman aged 40-49 years with type 1 diabetes. Sequencing was done on a sample of central memory CD4+ T cells from blood. This sequence joins TRBV6-5 and TRBJ2-7; 9 bases agree with TRBD1. In nucleotides, the CDR3 is TGTGCCAGCAGCCGGACAGGGGATCTTACCTACGAGCAGTACTTC. Its protein is CASSRTGDLTYEQYF.